This entry lists 17 T cell receptor beta chains sequenced from one sample in a study of shared clonotypes between healthy human individuals. Generated by immunoSEQ multiplex PCR, the TCRdb table keeps only in-frame clones and is missing some. The data contain around 2.5 million clones, 93% of them singletons. The sequenced sample was naive CD4+ T cells from PBMCs. As to subset: CD45RA+ positively selected. Receptors were obtained from a young man in good health. Some clones in this sample may be carry-over from other donors' samples.

This sequence joins TRBV29-1 and TRBJ1-2; weak D call: TRBD1 (6 bases). The CDR3 has 12 residues. CDR1 and CDR2 from the germline V gene are SQVTM and ANQGSEA. The V gene lost 7 bases and the J gene lost 6 bases, with 15 bases spanning the gap. CDR3 loop: CSADRRGDGYTF. The CDR3 DNA is TGCAGCGCCGACAGGCGTGGGGATGGCTACACCTTC.

The CDR3 loop reads CASSTNLQGTGAEAFF. The CDR3 DNA sequence: TGTGCCAGTAGTACGAATTTACAGGGTACGGGTGCTGAAGCTTTCTTT. The V call is TRBV19, the J call TRBJ1-1; maybe TRBD1 (6 bases). The germline V and J ends were trimmed by 4 bases and 6 bases, with 21 bases remaining between them. This CDR3 region has 16 residues. Germline V gene lookup returns CDR1 LNHDA and CDR2 SQIVND (reference sequence).

The chain carries TRBV29-1 and TRBJ2-7; D might be TRBD2 (5 bases). The CDR3 consists of 12 residues. The V and J ends lost 4 bases and 7 bases respectively, with 14 bases between them. Germline V CDR1 and CDR2: SQVTM, ANQGSEA. The CDR3 nucleotides are TGCAGCGTTGCAGCGGTTTTCCAAGAGCAGTACTTC. It encodes CSVAAVFQEQYF.

The chain carries TRBV27 and TRBJ1-1, with D hard to call. The germline CDR1 and CDR2 sequences are MNHEY and SMNVEV (reference sequence). Trimming took off 1 base at V and 1 base at J, with 4 bases between the two ends. The CDR3 is 13 residues long. The CDR3 is CASSLWTNTEAFF. The CDR3 DNA is TGTGCCAGCAGTTTATGGACGAACACTGAAGCTTTCTTT.

This chain connects TRBV7-9 to TRBJ2-1; weak D call: TRBD1 (5 bases). Trimming removed 5 bases at V and 5 bases at J, with 7 bases between. This CDR3 comprises 12 residues. Per the germline V gene, CDR1 is SEHNR and CDR2 is FQNEAQ (reference sequence). In nucleotides, the CDR3 is TGTGCCAGCAGCCAGACAGACAATGAGCAGTTCTTC. Its protein is CASSQTDNEQFF. The whole variable domain, remainder taken from reference TRBV7-9 and TRBJ2-1, is DTGVSQNPRHKITKRGQNVTFRCDPISEHNRLYWYRQTLGQGPEFLTYFQNEAQLEKSRLLSDRFSAERPKGSFSTLEIQRTEQGDSAMYLCASSQTDNEQFFGPGTRLTVL.

The genes are TRBV5-1 and TRBJ1-1, with 7 bases lining up with TRBD1. CDR1 and CDR2 (germline): SGHRS, YFSETQ. This CDR3 comprises 14 residues. V shed 6 bases and J 4 bases; nucleotides not matched to a gene: 9. This chain's CDR3 is CASTTGEVGTEAFF. The CDR3 DNA follows: TGCGCCAGCACTACAGGGGAGGTGGGCACTGAAGCTTTCTTT.

The chain is built from TRBV28 and TRBJ2-5; no firm D call. V lost 4 bases and J 3 bases, leaving 9 bases between the germline ends. The CDR3 spans 13 residues. CDR1 is MDHEN and CDR2 is SYDVKM in the germline V gene. The CDR3 DNA sequence: TGTGCCAGCAGTTCGCCCCTGGAAGAGACCCAGTACTTC. Translating it yields CASSSPLEETQYF. Based on the CDR3 plus reference TRBV28 and TRBJ2-5, the full variable domain is DVKVTQSSRYLVKRTGEKVFLECVQDMDHENMFWYRQDPGLGLRLIYFSYDVKMKEKGDIPEGYSVSREKKERFSLILESASTNQTSMYLCASSSPLEETQYFGPGTRLLVL.

The chain recombines TRBV7-8 with TRBJ2-6; no firm D call. Between the trimmed V and J ends, which lost 4 bases and 0 bases, there was a span of 16 bases. CDR1 is SGHVS and CDR2 is FQNEAQ in the germline V gene. CDR3 length: 18 residues. The CDR3 DNA reads as TGTGCCAGCAGCTACGGACGGGTTTCCTTCTCTGGGGCCAACGTCCTGACTTTC. It encodes CASSYGRVSFSGANVLTF. The full variable domain, its missing parts supplied by reference TRBV7-8 and TRBJ2-6, is GAGVSQSPRYKVAKRGQDVALRCDPISGHVSLFWYQQALGQGPEFLTYFQNEAQLDKSGLPSDRFFAERPEGSVSTLKIQRTQQEDSAVYLCASSYGRVSFSGANVLTFGAGSRLTVL.

This clone showed up just once. V gene TRBV10-2 combines with J gene TRBJ2-7; D is perhaps TRBD1 or TRBD2 (6 bases each). The germline V gene has CDR1 WSHSY and CDR2 SAAADI. V lost 6 bases and J lost 6, with 15 bases in between. CDR3 size: 13 residues. The CDR3 reads CASSFGGGFEQYF. The CDR3 DNA is TGCGCCAGCAGCTTCGGGGGCGGGTTCGAGCAGTACTTC.

This chain joins TRBV14 and TRBJ2-5; no reliable D call. Trimming shortened V by 3 bases and J by 5 bases, and 16 bases separated the two germline ends. Germline CDR1 SGHDN, CDR2 FVKESK. This CDR3 spans 15 amino acids. The CDR3 region is CASSQDGRMGETQYF. CDR3 nucleotides: TGTGCCAGCAGCCAGGACGGAAGGATGGGGGAGACCCAGTACTTC. The whole variable domain, filled in from reference TRBV14 and TRBJ2-5, reads EAGVTQFPSHSVIEKGQTVTLRCDPISGHDNLYWYRRVMGKEIKFLLHFVKESKQDESGMPNNRFLAERTGGTYSTLKVQPAELEDSGVYFCASSQDGRMGETQYFGPGTRLLVL.

V usage is TRBV11-2 and J usage is TRBJ2-7; D is possibly TRBD1 (6 bases). The CDR3 is 15 amino acids. Germline assignment: CDR1 SGHAT and CDR2 FQNNGV. Trimming pared 0 bases from V and 1 base from J, leaving 10 bases between. CDR3 loop: CASSLDRGKSYEQYF. The CDR3 region has the DNA TGTGCCAGCAGCTTAGACAGGGGAAAGTCCTACGAGCAGTACTTC.

V and J are TRBV15 and TRBJ1-2; no firm D call. With 2 bases removed from V and 7 bases from J, the gap between germline ends came to 11 bases. The CDR3 spans 13 residues. Germline V gene sequence: CDR1 LNHNV, CDR2 YYDKDF (reference sequence). The CDR3 region is CATSRPFGVGYTF. The CDR3 DNA is TGTGCCACCAGCAGACCCTTCGGGGTTGGCTACACCTTC.

The chain couples TRBV2 to TRBJ2-5, with 10 bases lining up with TRBD2. The CDR3 covers 15 residues. V was pared by 6 bases and J by 4 bases, with 8 bases of the junction left unmatched. The germline gives CDR1 SNHLY, CDR2 FYNNEI. CDR3 coding DNA: TGTGCCAGCAGGGAGGGGCTAGCGGGAGCAGAGACCCAGTACTTC. Its translation: CASREGLAGAETQYF. Combining the CDR3 with reference TRBV2 and TRBJ2-5 gives the whole variable domain EPEVTQTPSHQVTQMGQEVILRCVPISNHLYFYWYRQILGQKVEFLVSFYNNEISEKSEIFDDQFSVERPDGSNFTLKIRSTKLEDSAMYFCASREGLAGAETQYFGPGTRLLVL.

The V gene is TRBV28, the J gene TRBJ1-2, with 7 bases lining up with TRBD1. After removal of 4 bases from V and 4 bases from J, the junction contained 12 bases not matched to a gene. The length of the CDR3 is 16 residues. Germline V gene lookup returns CDR1 MDHEN and CDR2 SYDVKM. CDR3 residues: CASSSVSRGPRYGYTF. The CDR3 DNA reads TGTGCCAGCAGTTCCGTTTCGAGGGGGCCGCGCTATGGCTACACCTTC.

The chain links TRBV5-1 to TRBJ2-2; 7 bases fit TRBD1. CDR3 length: 16 amino acids. Germline CDR1 is SGHRS and CDR2 is YFSETQ. The J segment lost 1 base and the V segment lost 1 base, leaving 4 bases of the junction unmatched. The CDR3 nucleotides are TGCGCCAGCAGCTTGACAGGGGTGGGGAACACCGGGGAGCTGTTTTTT. Its translation is CASSLTGVGNTGELFF. The complete variable domain, with remaining parts taken from reference TRBV5-1 and TRBJ2-2, reads KAGVTQTPRYLIKTRGQQVTLSCSPISGHRSVSWYQQTPGQGLQFLFEYFSETQRNKGNFPGRFSGRQFSNSRSEMNVSTLELGDSALYLCASSLTGVGNTGELFFGEGSRLTVL.

This clone was recorded once. This chain connects TRBV5-1 to TRBJ2-5; 12 nucleotides agree with TRBD2. The CDR3 is 17 amino acids. The trim removed 0 bases at V and 3 bases at J, leaving 6 bases unmatched. In germline, CDR1 is SGHRS, CDR2 YFSETQ. Here the CDR3 reads CASSLGASGRVEETQYF. The CDR3 region has the DNA TGCGCCAGCAGCTTGGGCGCTAGCGGGAGGGTAGAAGAGACCCAGTACTTC.

J is TRBJ2-7 and V is TRBV5-1; no clear D gene. The CDR3 spans 14 residues. With 4 bases removed from V and 5 bases from J, the gap between germline ends came to 16 bases. Germline V lookup: CDR1 SGHRS, CDR2 YFSETQ. CDR3 loop: CASSGGLGSHEQYF. The DNA of the CDR3 is TGCGCCAGCAGCGGCGGCTTGGGTTCCCACGAGCAGTACTTC.